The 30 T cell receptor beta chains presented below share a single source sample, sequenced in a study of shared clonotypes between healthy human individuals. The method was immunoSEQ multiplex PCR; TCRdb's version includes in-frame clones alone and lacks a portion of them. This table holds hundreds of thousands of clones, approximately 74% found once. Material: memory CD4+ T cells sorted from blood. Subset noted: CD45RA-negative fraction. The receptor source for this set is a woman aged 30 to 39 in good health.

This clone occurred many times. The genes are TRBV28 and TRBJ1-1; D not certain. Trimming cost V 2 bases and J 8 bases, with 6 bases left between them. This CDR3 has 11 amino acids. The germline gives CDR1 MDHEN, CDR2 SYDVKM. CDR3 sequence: CASSLMKEAFF. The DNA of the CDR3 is TGTGCCAGCAGTTTAATGAAGGAAGCTTTCTTT. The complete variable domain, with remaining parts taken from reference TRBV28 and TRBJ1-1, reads DVKVTQSSRYLVKRTGEKVFLECVQDMDHENMFWYRQDPGLGLRLIYFSYDVKMKEKGDIPEGYSVSREKKERFSLILESASTNQTSMYLCASSLMKEAFFGQGTRLTVV.

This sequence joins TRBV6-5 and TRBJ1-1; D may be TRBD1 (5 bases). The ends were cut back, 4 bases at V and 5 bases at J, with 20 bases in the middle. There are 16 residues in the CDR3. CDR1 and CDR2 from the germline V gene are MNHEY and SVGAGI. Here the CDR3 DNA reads TGTGCCAGCAGTTCTCCGGGACTAAGTAGGTCTACTGAAGCTTTCTTT. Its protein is CASSSPGLSRSTEAFF.

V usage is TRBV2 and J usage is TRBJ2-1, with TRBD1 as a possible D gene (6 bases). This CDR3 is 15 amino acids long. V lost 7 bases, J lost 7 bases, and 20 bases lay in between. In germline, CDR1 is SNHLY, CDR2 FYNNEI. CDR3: CASKFDRSGNNEQFF. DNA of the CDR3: TGTGCCAGCAAGTTCGACAGGTCAGGTAATAATGAGCAGTTCTTC.

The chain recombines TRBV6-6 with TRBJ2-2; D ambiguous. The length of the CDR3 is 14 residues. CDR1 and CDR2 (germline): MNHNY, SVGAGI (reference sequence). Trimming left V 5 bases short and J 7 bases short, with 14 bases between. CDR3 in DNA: TGTGCCAGCAGTCCCCAAGACGGCTTCGGGGAGCTGTTTTTT. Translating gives CASSPQDGFGELFF.

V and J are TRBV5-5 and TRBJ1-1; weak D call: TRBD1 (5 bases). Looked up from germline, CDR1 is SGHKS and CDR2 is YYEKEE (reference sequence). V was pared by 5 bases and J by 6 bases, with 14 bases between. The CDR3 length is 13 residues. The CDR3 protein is CASRLSGSAEAFF. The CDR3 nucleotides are TGTGCCAGCAGGTTATCAGGGAGCGCTGAAGCTTTCTTT.

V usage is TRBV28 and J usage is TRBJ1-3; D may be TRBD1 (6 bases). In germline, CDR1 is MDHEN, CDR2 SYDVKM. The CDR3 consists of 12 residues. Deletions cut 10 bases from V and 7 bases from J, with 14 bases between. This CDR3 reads CAIRGGANTIYF. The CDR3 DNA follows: TGTGCCATCAGAGGGGGGGCGAACACCATATATTTT.

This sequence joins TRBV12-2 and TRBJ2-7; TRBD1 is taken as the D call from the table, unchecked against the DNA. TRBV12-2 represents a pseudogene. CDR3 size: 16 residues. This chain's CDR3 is CASRLGRTCCSYEQYF. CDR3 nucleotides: TGTGCAAGTCGCTTAGGACGGACATGTTGCTCCTACGAGCAGTACTTC.

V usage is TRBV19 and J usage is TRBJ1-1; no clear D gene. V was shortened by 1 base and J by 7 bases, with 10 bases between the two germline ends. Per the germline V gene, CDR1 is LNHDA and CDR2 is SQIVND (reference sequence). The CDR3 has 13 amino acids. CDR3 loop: CASSIVVVGEAFF. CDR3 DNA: TGTGCCAGTAGTATAGTGGTGGTCGGTGAAGCTTTCTTT.

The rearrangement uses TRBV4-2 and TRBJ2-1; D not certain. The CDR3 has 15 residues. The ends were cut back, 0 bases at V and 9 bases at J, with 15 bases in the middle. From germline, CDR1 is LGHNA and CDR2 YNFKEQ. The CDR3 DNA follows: TGTGCCAGCAGCCAAGATGAAGGCGCTGTTCGTGAGCAGTTCTTC. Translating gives CASSQDEGAVREQFF.

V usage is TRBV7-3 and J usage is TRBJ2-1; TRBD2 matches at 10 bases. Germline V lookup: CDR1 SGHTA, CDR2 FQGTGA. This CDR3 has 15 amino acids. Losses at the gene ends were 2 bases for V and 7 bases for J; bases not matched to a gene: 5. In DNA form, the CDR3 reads TGTGCCAGCAGCTTATCTAGCGGGGGCCCGAATGAGCAGTTCTTC. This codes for CASSLSSGGPNEQFF.

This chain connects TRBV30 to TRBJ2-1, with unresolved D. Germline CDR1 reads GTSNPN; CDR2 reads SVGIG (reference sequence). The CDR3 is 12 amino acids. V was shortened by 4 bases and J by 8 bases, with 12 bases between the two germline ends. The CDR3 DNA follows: TGTGCCTGGACTTACGGGTTTTATGAGCAGTTCTTC. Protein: CAWTYGFYEQFF.

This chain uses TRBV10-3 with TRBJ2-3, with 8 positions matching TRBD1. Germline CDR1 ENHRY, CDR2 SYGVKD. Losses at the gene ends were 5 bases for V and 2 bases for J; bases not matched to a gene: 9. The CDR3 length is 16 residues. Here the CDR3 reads CAISIRTGGNTDTQYF. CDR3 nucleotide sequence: TGTGCCATCAGTATTCGAACAGGGGGAAACACAGATACGCAGTATTTT.

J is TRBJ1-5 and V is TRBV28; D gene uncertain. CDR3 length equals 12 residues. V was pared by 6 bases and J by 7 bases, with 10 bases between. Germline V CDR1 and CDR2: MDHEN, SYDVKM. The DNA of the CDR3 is TGTGCCAGCAGCGTGCGGGTGCAGCCCCAGCATTTT. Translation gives CASSVRVQPQHF.

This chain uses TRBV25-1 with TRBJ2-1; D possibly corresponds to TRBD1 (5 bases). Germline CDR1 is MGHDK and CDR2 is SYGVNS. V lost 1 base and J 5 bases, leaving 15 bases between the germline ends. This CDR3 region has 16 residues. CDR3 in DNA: TGTGCCAGCAGTGAATTAGGGGCAGGGCCCGACAATGAGCAGTTCTTC. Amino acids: CASSELGAGPDNEQFF.

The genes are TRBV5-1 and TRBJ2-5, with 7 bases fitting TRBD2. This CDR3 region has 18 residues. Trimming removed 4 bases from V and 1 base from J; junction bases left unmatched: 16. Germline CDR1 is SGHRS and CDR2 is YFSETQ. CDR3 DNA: TGCGCCAGCAGCCCGCTTGTGGCGGGAGCCTCACTCCAAGAGACCCAGTACTTC. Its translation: CASSPLVAGASLQETQYF.

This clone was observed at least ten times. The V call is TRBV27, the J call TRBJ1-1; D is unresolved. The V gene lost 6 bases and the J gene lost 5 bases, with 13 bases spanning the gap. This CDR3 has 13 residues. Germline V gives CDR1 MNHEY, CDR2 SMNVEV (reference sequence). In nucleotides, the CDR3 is TGTGCCAGCAGGGTGACTCGGCGTACTGAAGCTTTCTTT. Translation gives CASRVTRRTEAFF.

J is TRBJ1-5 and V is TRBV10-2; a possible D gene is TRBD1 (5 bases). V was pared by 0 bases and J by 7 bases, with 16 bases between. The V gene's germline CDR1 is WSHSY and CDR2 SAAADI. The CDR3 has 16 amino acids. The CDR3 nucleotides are TGCGCCAGCAGTGAGTCGTGGGGGGGGATACACCAGCCCCAGCATTTT. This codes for CASSESWGGIHQPQHF.

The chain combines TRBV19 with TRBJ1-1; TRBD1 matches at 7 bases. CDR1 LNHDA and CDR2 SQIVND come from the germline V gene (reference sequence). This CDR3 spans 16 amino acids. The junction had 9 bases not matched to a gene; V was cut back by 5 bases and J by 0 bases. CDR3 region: CASSARDRTLNTEAFF. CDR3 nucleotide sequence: TGTGCCAGTAGTGCTAGGGACAGAACTTTGAACACTGAAGCTTTCTTT.

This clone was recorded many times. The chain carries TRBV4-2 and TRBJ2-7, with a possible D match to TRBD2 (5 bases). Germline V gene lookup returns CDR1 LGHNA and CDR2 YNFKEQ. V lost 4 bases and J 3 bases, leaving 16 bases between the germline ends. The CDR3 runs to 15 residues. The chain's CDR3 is CASSRRPEAGYEQYF. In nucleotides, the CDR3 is TGTGCCAGCAGCCGCAGACCGGAGGCGGGCTACGAGCAGTACTTC.

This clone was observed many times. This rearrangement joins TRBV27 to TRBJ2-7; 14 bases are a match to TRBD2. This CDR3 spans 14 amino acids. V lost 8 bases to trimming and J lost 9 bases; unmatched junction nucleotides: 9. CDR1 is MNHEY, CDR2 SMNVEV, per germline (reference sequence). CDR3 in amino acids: CASGTGLAGEGQYF. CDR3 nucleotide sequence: TGTGCCAGCGGGACGGGACTAGCGGGAGAGGGGCAGTACTTC.

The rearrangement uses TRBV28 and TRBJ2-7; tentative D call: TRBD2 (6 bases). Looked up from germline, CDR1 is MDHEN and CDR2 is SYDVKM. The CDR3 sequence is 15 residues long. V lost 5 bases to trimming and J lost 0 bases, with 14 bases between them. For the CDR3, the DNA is TGTGCCAGCAGTCCTGTATCTAGCGTCTCCTACGAGCAGTACTTC. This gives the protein CASSPVSSVSYEQYF.

The DNA of the CDR3 is TGTGCCAGCAAGGGACAGGGAGAGGGCTACACCTTC. This translates into CASKGQGEGYTF. The chain couples TRBV11-2 to TRBJ1-2; 9 bases line up with TRBD1. The junction had 5 bases not matched to a gene; V was cut back by 7 bases and J by 8 bases. Germline values: CDR1 SGHAT, CDR2 FQNNGV. This CDR3 spans 12 amino acids.

CDR3 DNA: TGTGCCAGCAGAACAGATGCATCGAACACCGGGGAGCTGTTTTTT. Its protein is CASRTDASNTGELFF. This chain connects TRBV7-8 to TRBJ2-2; D remains unclear. Trimming removed 6 bases from V and 0 bases from J, with 11 bases in between. Germline V lookup: CDR1 SGHVS, CDR2 FQNEAQ. The CDR3 loop spans 15 amino acids.

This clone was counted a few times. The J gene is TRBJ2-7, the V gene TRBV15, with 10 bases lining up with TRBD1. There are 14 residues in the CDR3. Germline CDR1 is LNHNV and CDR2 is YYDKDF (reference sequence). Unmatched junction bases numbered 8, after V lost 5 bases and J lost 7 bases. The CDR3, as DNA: TGTGCCACCAGCCCTGGACAGGGGGAGAGGGAGCAGTACTTC. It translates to CATSPGQGEREQYF.

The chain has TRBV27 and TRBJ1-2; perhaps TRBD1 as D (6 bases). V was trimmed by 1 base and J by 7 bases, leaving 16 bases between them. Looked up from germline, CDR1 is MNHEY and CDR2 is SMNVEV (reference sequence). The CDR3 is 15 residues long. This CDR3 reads CASSLYAQGVSGYTF. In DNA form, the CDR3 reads TGTGCCAGCAGTTTATATGCACAGGGTGTCAGTGGCTACACCTTC.

The CDR3 reads CASSLLATYNEQFF. CDR3 nucleotides: TGTGCCAGCAGCTTACTAGCTACCTACAATGAGCAGTTCTTC. The V gene is TRBV5-4, the J gene TRBJ2-1; a possible D gene is TRBD2 (6 bases). The CDR3 runs 14 residues. CDR1 is SGHNT and CDR2 is YYREEE in the germline V gene (reference sequence). V lost 2 bases and J 2 bases, leaving 8 bases between the germline ends.

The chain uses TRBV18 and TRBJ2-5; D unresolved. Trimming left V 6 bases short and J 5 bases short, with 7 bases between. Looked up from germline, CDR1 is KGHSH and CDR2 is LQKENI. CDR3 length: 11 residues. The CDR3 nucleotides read TGTGCCAGCTCCACCGACGAGACCCAGTACTTC. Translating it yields CASSTDETQYF.

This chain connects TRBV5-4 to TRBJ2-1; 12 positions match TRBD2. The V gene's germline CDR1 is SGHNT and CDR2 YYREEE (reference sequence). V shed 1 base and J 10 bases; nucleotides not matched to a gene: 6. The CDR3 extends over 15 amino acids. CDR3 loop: CASSLRLAGVGEQFF. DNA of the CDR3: TGTGCCAGCAGCTTGAGACTAGCGGGAGTGGGAGAGCAGTTCTTC.

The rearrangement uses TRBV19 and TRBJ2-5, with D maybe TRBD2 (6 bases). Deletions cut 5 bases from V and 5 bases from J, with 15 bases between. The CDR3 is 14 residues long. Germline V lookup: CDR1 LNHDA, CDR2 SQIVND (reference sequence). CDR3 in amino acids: CASSGLFGQETQYF. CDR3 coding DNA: TGTGCCAGTAGTGGACTATTCGGGCAGGAGACCCAGTACTTC. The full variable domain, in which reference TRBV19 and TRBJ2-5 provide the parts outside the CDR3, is DGGITQSPKYLFRKEGQNVTLSCEQNLNHDAMYWYRQDPGQGLRLIYYSQIVNDFQKGDIAEGYSVSREKKESFPLTVTSAQKNPTAFYLCASSGLFGQETQYFGPGTRLLVL.

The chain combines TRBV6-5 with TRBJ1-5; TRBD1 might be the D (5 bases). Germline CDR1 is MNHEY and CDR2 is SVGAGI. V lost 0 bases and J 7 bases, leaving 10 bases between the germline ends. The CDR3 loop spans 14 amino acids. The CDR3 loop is CASSYSLGVQPQHF. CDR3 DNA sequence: TGTGCCAGCAGTTACTCGTTGGGGGTCCAGCCCCAGCATTTT.